The clone carrying this T cell receptor beta chain was seen more than once but under ten times. What it binds is not known. These data come from a study of T-cell reconstitution after alpha-beta-depleted transplantation in children. Study-wide findings and caveats: It was reported that alpha-beta T cells came from several hundred expanded graft clones (about two months after transplant).

Unique molecular identifiers tagged the TCRbeta library. From the PCR reads, TCRdb called clonotypes with MiXCR, one entry per CDR3 protein. The data contain around 200,000 distinct CDR3 sequences, over 15% of them singletons. V was pared by 5 bases and J by 2 bases, with 9 bases between. Germline V lookup: CDR1 SGHTA, CDR2 FQGTGA. This CDR3 comprises 13 residues. The chain combines TRBV7-3 with TRBJ1-1; D is uncertain. The receptor comes from a male patient aged 2-9 years who had a stem cell transplant for acute lymphoblastic leukemia, so the T cells may come from the graft donor. The specimen was PBMCs, mostly from graft donor cells, collected 360 days after TCRalphabeta/CD19-depleted stem cell transplant. CDR3 DNA: TGTGCCAGCAGCCGGGGAATTAACACTGAAGCTTTCTTT. Protein: CASSRGINTEAFF.